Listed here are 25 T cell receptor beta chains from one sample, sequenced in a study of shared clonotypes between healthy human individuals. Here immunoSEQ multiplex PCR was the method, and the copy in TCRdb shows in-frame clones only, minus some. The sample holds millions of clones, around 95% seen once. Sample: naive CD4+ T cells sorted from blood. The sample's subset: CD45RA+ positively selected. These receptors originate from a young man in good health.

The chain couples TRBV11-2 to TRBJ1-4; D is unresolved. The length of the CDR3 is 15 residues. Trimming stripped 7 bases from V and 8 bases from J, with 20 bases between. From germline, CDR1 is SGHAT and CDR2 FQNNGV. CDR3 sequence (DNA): TGTGCCAGCACCCTCCTGGGTCATGAAAACGAAAAACTGTTTTTT. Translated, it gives CASTLLGHENEKLFF.

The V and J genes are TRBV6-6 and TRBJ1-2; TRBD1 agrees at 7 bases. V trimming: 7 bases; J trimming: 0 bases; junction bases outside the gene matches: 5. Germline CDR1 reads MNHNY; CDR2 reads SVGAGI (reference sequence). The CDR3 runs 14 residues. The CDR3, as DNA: TGTGCCAGCACCGACAGGGAAGCTAACTATGGCTACACCTTC. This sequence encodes CASTDREANYGYTF.

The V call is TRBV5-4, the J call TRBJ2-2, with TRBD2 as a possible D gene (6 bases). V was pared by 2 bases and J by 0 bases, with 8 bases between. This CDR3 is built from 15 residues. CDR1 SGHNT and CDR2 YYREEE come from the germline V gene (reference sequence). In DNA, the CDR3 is TGTGCCAGCAGCTTAGCGGGTCCGAACACCGGGGAGCTGTTTTTT. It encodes CASSLAGPNTGELFF.

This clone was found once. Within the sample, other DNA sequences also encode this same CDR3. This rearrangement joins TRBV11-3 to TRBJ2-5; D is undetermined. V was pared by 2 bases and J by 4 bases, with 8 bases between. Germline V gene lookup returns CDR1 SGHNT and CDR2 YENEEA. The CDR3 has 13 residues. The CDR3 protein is CASSLNVLETQYF. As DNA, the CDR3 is TGTGCCAGCAGCTTAAATGTTTTAGAGACCCAGTACTTC. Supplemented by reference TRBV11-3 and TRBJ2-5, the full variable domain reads EAGVVQSPRYKIIEKKQPVAFWCNPISGHNTLYWYLQNLGQGPELLIRYENEEAVDDSQLPKDRFSAERLKGVDSTLKIQPAELGDSAVYLCASSLNVLETQYFGPGTRLLVL.

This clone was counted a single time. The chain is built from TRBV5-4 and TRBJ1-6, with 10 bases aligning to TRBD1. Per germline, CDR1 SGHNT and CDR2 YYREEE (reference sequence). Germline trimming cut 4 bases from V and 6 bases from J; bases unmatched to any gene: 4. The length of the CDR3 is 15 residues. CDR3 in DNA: TGTGCCAGCAGCGCGGGACAGGGGCTTAATTCACCCCTCCACTTT. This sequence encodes CASSAGQGLNSPLHF.

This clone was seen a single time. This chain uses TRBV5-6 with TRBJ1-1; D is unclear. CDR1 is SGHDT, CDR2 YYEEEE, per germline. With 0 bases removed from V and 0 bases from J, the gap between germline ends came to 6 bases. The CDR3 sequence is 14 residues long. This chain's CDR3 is CASSLGDMNTEAFF. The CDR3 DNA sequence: TGTGCCAGCAGCTTGGGCGATATGAACACTGAAGCTTTCTTT.

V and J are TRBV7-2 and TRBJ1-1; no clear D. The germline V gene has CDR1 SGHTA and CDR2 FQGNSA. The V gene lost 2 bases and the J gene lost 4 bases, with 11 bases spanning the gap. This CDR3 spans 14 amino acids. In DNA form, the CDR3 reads TGTGCCAGCAGCTTAAATTGGAAGGTCACTGAAGCTTTCTTT. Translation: CASSLNWKVTEAFF.

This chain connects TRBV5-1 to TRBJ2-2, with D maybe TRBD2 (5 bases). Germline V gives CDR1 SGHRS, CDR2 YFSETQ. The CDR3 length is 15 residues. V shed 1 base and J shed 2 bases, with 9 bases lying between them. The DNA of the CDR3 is TGCGCCAGCAGCTTGTCCAGCGGTAACACCGGGGAGCTGTTTTTT. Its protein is CASSLSSGNTGELFF.

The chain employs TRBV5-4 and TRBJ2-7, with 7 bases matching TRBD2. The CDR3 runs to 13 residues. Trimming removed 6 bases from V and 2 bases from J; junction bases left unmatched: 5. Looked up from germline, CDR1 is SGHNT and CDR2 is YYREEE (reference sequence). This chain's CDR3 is CASTLAGTYEQYF. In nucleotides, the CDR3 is TGTGCCAGCACGTTAGCGGGCACCTACGAGCAGTACTTC.

The CDR3 region has the DNA TGTGCCACCCCGAGGGGAGCTGAAGCTTTCTTT. Translated, it gives CATPRGAEAFF. This rearrangement joins TRBV21-1 to TRBJ1-1. TRBV21-1 is shown as a pseudogene. The CDR3 runs to 11 residues.

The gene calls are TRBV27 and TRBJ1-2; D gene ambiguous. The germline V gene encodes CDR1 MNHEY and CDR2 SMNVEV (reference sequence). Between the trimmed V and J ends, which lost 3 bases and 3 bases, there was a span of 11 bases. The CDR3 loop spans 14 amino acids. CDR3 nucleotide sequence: TGTGCCAGCAGTTTCACTGGGCAGGACTATGGCTACACCTTC. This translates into CASSFTGQDYGYTF.

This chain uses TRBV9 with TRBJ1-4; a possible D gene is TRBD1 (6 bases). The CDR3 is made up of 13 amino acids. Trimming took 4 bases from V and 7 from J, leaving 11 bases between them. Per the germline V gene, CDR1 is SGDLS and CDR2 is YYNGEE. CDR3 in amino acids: CASSRTVAEKLFF. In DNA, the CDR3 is TGTGCCAGCAGCCGGACAGTCGCTGAAAAACTGTTTTTT.

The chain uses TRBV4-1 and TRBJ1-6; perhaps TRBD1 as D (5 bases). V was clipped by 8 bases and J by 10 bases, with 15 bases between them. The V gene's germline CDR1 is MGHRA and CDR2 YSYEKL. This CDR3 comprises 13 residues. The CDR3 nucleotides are TGCGCCAGCCACCCCCGGGGCGGGTCACCCCTCCACTTT. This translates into CASHPRGGSPLHF.

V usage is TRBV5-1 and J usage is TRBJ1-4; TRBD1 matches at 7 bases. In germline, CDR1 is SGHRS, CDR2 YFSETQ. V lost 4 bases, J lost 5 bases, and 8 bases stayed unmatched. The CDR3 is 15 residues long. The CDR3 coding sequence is TGCGCCAGCAGCCAAGGGGACAGCTACAATGAAAAACTGTTTTTT. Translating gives CASSQGDSYNEKLFF.

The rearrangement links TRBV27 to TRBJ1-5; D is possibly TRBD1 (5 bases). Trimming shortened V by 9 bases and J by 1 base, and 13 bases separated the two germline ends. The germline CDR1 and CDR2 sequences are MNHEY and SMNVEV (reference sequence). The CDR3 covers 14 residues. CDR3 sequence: CARKWGNSNQPQHF. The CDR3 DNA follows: TGTGCCAGAAAGTGGGGGAACAGCAATCAGCCCCAGCATTTT.

The CDR3 sequence: CSGGQANEKLFF. CDR3 coding DNA: TGCAGCGGGGGACAGGCAAATGAAAAACTGTTTTTT. This chain joins TRBV29-1 and TRBJ1-4; TRBD1 agrees at 8 bases. The J segment lost 5 bases and the V segment lost 7 bases, leaving 3 bases of the junction unmatched. In germline, CDR1 is SQVTM, CDR2 ANQGSEA. The CDR3 length is 12 residues.

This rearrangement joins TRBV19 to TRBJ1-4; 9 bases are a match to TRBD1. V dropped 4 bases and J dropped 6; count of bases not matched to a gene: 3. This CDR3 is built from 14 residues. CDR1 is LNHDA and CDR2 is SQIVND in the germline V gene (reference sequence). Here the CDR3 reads CASSTRTGDEKLFF. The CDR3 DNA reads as TGTGCCAGTAGTACACGGACAGGGGATGAAAAACTGTTTTTT. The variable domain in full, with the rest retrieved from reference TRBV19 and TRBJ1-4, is DGGITQSPKYLFRKEGQNVTLSCEQNLNHDAMYWYRQDPGQGLRLIYYSQIVNDFQKGDIAEGYSVSREKKESFPLTVTSAQKNPTAFYLCASSTRTGDEKLFFGSGTQLSVL.

This CDR3 reads CASRKSGRSTDTQYF. The CDR3 nucleotides read TGCGCCAGCAGGAAAAGCGGGAGGAGCACAGATACGCAGTATTTT. This chain links TRBV5-1 with TRBJ2-3; 9 nucleotides align to TRBD2. CDR1 is SGHRS, CDR2 YFSETQ, per germline. CDR3 length equals 15 residues. V trimming: 5 bases; J trimming: 0 bases; junction bases outside the gene matches: 4.

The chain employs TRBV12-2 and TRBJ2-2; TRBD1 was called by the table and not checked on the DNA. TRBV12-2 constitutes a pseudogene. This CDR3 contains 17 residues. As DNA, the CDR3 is TGTGCAAGTCGCTTAGGGCACAGGGGGATGAACACCGGGGAGCTGTTTTTT. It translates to CASRLGHRGMNTGELFF.

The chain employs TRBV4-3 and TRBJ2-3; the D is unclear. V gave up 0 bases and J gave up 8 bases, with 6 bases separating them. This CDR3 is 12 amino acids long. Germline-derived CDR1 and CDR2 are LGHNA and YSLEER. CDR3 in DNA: TGCGCCAGCAGCCAAGATATGGGTACGCAGTATTTT. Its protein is CASSQDMGTQYF.

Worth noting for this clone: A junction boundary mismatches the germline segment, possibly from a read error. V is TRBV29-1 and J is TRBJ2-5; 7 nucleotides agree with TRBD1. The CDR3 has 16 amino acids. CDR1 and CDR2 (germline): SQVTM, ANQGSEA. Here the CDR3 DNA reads TGCAGCGTTAAAGAGGGGGCCTTTAGTTTTCTAGAGACCCAGTACTTC. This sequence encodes CSVKEGAFSFLETQYF.

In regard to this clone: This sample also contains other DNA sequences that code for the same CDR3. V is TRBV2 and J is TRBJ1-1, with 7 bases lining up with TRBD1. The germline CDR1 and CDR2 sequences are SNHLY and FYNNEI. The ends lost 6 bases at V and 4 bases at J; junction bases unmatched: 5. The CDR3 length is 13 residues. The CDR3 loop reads CASSRQGGTEAFF. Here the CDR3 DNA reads TGTGCCAGCAGCAGACAGGGTGGCACTGAAGCTTTCTTT. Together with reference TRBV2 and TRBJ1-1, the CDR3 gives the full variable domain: EPEVTQTPSHQVTQMGQEVILRCVPISNHLYFYWYRQILGQKVEFLVSFYNNEISEKSEIFDDQFSVERPDGSNFTLKIRSTKLEDSAMYFCASSRQGGTEAFFGQGTRLTVV.

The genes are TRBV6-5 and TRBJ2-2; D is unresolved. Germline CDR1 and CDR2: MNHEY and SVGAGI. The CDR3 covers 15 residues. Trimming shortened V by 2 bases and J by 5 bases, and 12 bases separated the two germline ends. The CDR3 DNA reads TGTGCCAGCAGTTACGCGGTTGTGGGTACCGGGGAGCTGTTTTTT. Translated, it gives CASSYAVVGTGELFF.

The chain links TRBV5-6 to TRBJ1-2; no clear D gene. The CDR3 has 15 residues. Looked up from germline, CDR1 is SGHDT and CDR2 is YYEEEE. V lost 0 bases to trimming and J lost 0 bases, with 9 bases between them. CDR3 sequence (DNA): TGTGCCAGCAGCTTGGGTCCAGTGACTAACTATGGCTACACCTTC. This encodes CASSLGPVTNYGYTF.

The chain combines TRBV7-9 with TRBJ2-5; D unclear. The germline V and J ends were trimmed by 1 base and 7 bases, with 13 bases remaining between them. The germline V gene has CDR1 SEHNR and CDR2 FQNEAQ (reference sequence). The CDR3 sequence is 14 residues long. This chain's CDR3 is CASSLVGPTGTQYF. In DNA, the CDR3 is TGTGCCAGCAGCTTAGTTGGGCCGACGGGGACCCAGTACTTC.